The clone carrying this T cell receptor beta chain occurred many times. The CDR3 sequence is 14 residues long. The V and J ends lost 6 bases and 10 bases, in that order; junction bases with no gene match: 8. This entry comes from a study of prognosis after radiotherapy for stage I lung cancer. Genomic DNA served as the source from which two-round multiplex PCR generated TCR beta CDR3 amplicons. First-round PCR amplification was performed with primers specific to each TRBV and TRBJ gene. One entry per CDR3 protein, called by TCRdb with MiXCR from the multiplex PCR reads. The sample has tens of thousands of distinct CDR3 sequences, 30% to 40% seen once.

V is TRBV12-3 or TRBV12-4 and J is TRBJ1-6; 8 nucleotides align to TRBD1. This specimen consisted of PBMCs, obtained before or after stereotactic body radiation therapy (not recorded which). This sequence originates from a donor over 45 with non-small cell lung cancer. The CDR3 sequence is CASSRAGGGSPLHF. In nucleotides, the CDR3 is TGTGCCAGCAGCCGCGCAGGGGGCGGGTCACCCCTCCACTTT.